The following is a T cell receptor (beta chain) sequence with its context. The antigen remains undetermined. This may come from a read error, since a much larger clone is one base off. These data are taken from a study of breast tumors, draining lymph nodes, adjacent tissues. Each CDR3 protein gets one entry after TCRdb re-called the multiplex PCR reads with MiXCR. The data show about 200,000 distinct CDR3 sequences, roughly 29% seen once. Breast cancer patients provided tissue from their axillary draining lymph nodes. The V gene lost 5 bases and the J gene lost 9 bases, with 20 bases spanning the gap. This CDR3 has 13 residues. Germline CDR1 is DFQATT and CDR2 is SNEGSKA (reference sequence). General observations from the study: Compared with basal-like, luminal-like tumors shared significantly more repertoire with nontumor tissue. Tumor T cell lymph node origin was a supported hypothesis, not proven. Tumors had less TCR diversity than lymph nodes, more than nontumor tissue. Most tumor T cells seemingly derive from lymph node, then expand in tumor.

This chain links TRBV20-1 with TRBJ2-7; tentative D call: TRBD2 (6 bases). This TCR was recovered from a female donor with breast cancer. Some clones in this sample may be carry-over from other donors' samples. Material: axillary lymph node tissue. CDR3 nucleotide sequence: TGCAGTGCTGGATACCGGGGGATGGAGGCGCAGTACTTC. Translating gives CSAGYRGMEAQYF.